This passage covers 6 T cell receptor beta chains from one sample sequenced in a study of shared clonotypes between healthy human individuals. Naive CD8 cells, CD45RO-negative and positively selected for CCR7, excluded terminally differentiated effector memory CD45RA+ cells. Clones were read by immunoSEQ multiplex PCR, and TCRdb kept only the in-frame ones, dropping some. The sample holds approximately 1.9 million clones; just over 90% are singletons and the top ten take about 1.7%. Sequencing input: naive CD8+ T cells from PBMCs. The receptors shown here come from a man younger than 35 in good health. Some clones in this sample may be carry-over from other donors' samples.

V usage is TRBV28 and J usage is TRBJ2-1; D assignment may be TRBD1 or TRBD2 (5 bases each). There are 14 residues in the CDR3. Between the trimmed V and J ends, which lost 2 bases and 4 bases, there was a span of 9 bases. CDR1 and CDR2 from the germline V gene are MDHEN and SYDVKM. This CDR3 reads CASSLEGLYNEQFF. Here the CDR3 DNA reads TGTGCCAGCAGTTTAGAGGGGCTTTACAATGAGCAGTTCTTC.

This clone has only one observation. The chain couples TRBV15 to TRBJ2-1; either TRBD1 or TRBD2 may supply D (5 bases each). The CDR3 extends over 15 amino acids. Germline V lookup: CDR1 LNHNV, CDR2 YYDKDF (reference sequence). The ends were cut back, 3 bases at V and 6 bases at J, with 15 bases in the middle. The CDR3 loop reads CATSSDGTPINEQFF. CDR3 DNA: TGTGCCACCAGCAGTGACGGGACCCCTATCAATGAGCAGTTCTTC.

CDR3: CATSRAYRHSSYEQYF. The CDR3 DNA reads as TGTGCCACCAGCAGAGCATATAGGCATTCCTCCTACGAGCAGTACTTC. V usage is TRBV15 and J usage is TRBJ2-7; no definite D call. Germline loops: CDR1 LNHNV, CDR2 YYDKDF (reference sequence). V was shortened by 1 base and J by 0 bases, with 13 bases between the two germline ends. This CDR3 is built from 16 residues.

The chain recombines TRBV7-9 with TRBJ2-1; D possibly corresponds to TRBD2 (6 bases). V was clipped by 5 bases and J by 4 bases, with 15 bases between them. Germline V gene sequence: CDR1 SEHNR, CDR2 FQNEAQ (reference sequence). The CDR3 is 15 amino acids. CDR3 in amino acids: CASSPSAGPYNEQFF. The CDR3 DNA sequence: TGTGCCAGCAGCCCGTCCGCGGGACCATACAATGAGCAGTTCTTC.

The chain is built from TRBV27 and TRBJ2-1; 8 bases are a match to TRBD2. With 5 bases clipped from V and 1 base from J, the junction kept 4 bases outside the gene matches. The CDR3 extends over 15 amino acids. Germline V CDR1 and CDR2: MNHEY, SMNVEV (reference sequence). The CDR3 DNA is TGTGCCAGCAGTGCCGGACTAGCATCCTACAATGAGCAGTTCTTC. The encoded protein is CASSAGLASYNEQFF.

The V gene is TRBV13, the J gene TRBJ2-1, with 9 nucleotides matching TRBD2. From germline, CDR1 is PRHDT and CDR2 FYEKMQ (reference sequence). The J segment lost 9 bases and the V segment lost 4 bases, leaving 10 bases of the junction unmatched. The CDR3 loop spans 15 amino acids. CDR3 nucleotide sequence: TGTGCCAGCAGCTGGGGGCTAGCGGGATTCGGTGAGCAGTTCTTC. Translated, it gives CASSWGLAGFGEQFF.